The present entry profiles one TCR beta chain with its context. Its target antigen remains unknown. Per-base qualities were not stored, and no clone one base away is much larger. From the germline V gene (reference sequence), CDR1 is SEHNR and CDR2 is FQNEAQ. From its cysteine to its phenylalanine, the CDR3 spans 14 amino acids. Only the CDR3 DNA stays, 42 bases, in frame from base 1. Cut back by 5 bases and 2 bases, the V and J ends lie 7 bases apart. The data were taken from a study of CD8 T cells in ankylosing spondylitis (dated by TCRdb to the late 2010s). Some background on the complete study: To find TCR variants linked to disease, the study profiled T cell receptor beta repertoires in ankylosing spondylitis patients and healthy donors. Peripheral blood was sampled, and synovial fluid was also collected from ankylosing spondylitis patients. The full study cohort comprised around 23 ankylosing spondylitis patients and 110 or so healthy donors. The investigation overall reported the following: In peripheral blood, the disease-linked clones were found at relatively low frequencies and had a CD8+ phenotype. Blood from ankylosing spondylitis patients appeared to be characterized by a TCR beta motif made up of under ten highly homologous amino acid variants. Some TCR beta motif variants had previously been reported in synovial fluid and blood of reactive arthritis patients, which suggested common disease-initiation mechanisms. The disease-linked clones were reported to be significantly enriched in matched synovial fluid samples from ankylosing spondylitis patients.

The listed sequencing device is Illumina HiSeq 2500. Quantitative 5'-RACE with molecular barcodes was the method used to prepare the TCR beta libraries. Concerning the study's data processing: A new computational method based on a probabilistic model of VDJ rearrangement was used to identify disease-linked TCR variants. In-frame beta chains were kept once TCRdb had trimmed the public reads at Q25 with fastp and called clones with MiXCR. Entries are consolidated by CDR3 protein sequence, retaining the most common genes and DNA. TCRdb assigned the V and J calls; the authors' analysis was not used. The sample table shows a few hundred thousand distinct CDR3 sequences, and 18% are seen once. The ten biggest clones cover more than 25% of the sample.

The TCR originated in a male donor with ankylosing spondylitis or in good health (not recorded which). The V gene is TRBV7-9 and the J gene is TRBJ2-6; the D gene is perhaps TRBD2, on 6 matching bases. The sequenced sample consisted of blood, either unsorted or a sorted T cell fraction (not recorded which). The CDR3 amino acid sequence is: CASSPGAGANVLTF. The DNA reads as follows: TGTGCCAGCAGCCCGGGGGCTGGGGCCAACGTCCTGACTTTC. The CDR3, completed at both ends by the reference TRBV7-9 and TRBJ2-6 genes, gives the full variable domain DTGVSQNPRHKITKRGQNVTFRCDPISEHNRLYWYRQTLGQGPEFLTYFQNEAQLEKSRLLSDRFSAERPKGSFSTLEIQRTEQGDSAMYLCASSPGAGANVLTFGAGSRLTVL.